Each of the 24 T cell receptor beta chains below was sequenced from the same sample in a study of long-term antiretroviral therapy in people with HIV. Sequencing relied on immunoSEQ assay v3.0, run at survey level. Only in-frame clones appear in the TCRdb table, and some are missing; sequencing was by immunoSEQ multiplex PCR. The data show around 21,000 clones, around 84% seen once. The specimen comprised unsorted PBMCs, sampled 0.2 years after starting antiretroviral therapy. These receptors were taken from a woman between 25 and 40 years old with HIV.

The chain combines TRBV29-1 with TRBJ2-7; tentative D call: TRBD2 (5 bases). The CDR3 has 11 residues. The ends were cut back, 5 bases at V and 12 bases at J, with 17 bases in the middle. The V gene's germline CDR1 is SQVTM and CDR2 ANQGSEA. The CDR3 DNA reads TGCAGCGTTTACAGCCTGGGAGTGGGGTACTTC. It yields the protein CSVYSLGVGYF.

The chain joins TRBV19 to TRBJ2-2, with D uncertain. The CDR3 is 13 amino acids. Germline V lookup: CDR1 LNHDA, CDR2 SQIVND (reference sequence). V lost 6 bases to trimming and J lost 4 bases, with 9 bases between them. CDR3 protein: CASRQQSTGELFF. CDR3 sequence (DNA): TGTGCCAGTAGACAGCAGAGCACCGGGGAGCTGTTTTTT.

The chain has TRBV7-9 and TRBJ2-1, with D hard to call. Trimming took off 2 bases at V and 4 bases at J, with 15 bases between the two ends. This CDR3 has 16 amino acids. Looked up from germline, CDR1 is SEHNR and CDR2 is FQNEAQ (reference sequence). For the CDR3, the DNA is TGTGCCAGCAGCTTATGGAGACTCATTTCTTACAATGAGCAGTTCTTC. Translating gives CASSLWRLISYNEQFF.

The chain employs TRBV18 and TRBJ2-3; 8 positions match TRBD1. Germline CDR1 and CDR2: KGHSH and LQKENI. The CDR3 runs 15 residues. V gave up 5 bases and J gave up 4 bases; unmatched junction bases: 8. The CDR3 DNA reads TGTGCCAGCTCAAGCAGTCAGGGGGCCGCAGATACGCAGTATTTT. Translating it yields CASSSSQGAADTQYF.

The chain combines TRBV10-3 with TRBJ1-3; 7 bases match TRBD1. V shed 0 bases and J 0 bases; nucleotides not matched to a gene: 8. This CDR3 is built from 18 residues. Germline V gene data show CDR1 as ENHRY and CDR2 as SYGVKD. This CDR3 is CAISESIPGGISGNTIYF. The CDR3 nucleotides read TGTGCCATCAGTGAGTCGATTCCAGGGGGGATCTCTGGAAACACCATATATTTT.

The V and J genes are TRBV5-4 and TRBJ1-2; D is possibly TRBD1 (6 bases). V was cut by 4 bases and J by 2 bases, with 9 bases left in between. CDR1 SGHNT and CDR2 YYREEE come from the germline V gene (reference sequence). The CDR3 spans 13 residues. The CDR3 reads CASSRTANYGYTF. CDR3 nucleotides: TGTGCCAGCAGCCGGACAGCCAACTATGGCTACACCTTC.

The chain links TRBV29-1 to TRBJ1-1; the match to TRBD1 covers 7 bases. This CDR3 is built from 13 residues. Trimming at V came to 5 bases and at J to 4 bases, leaving 7 bases not matched to a gene. Germline CDR1 reads SQVTM; CDR2 reads ANQGSEA. CDR3 sequence reads: CSVQTGEGTEAFF. The CDR3 DNA reads as TGCAGCGTTCAAACAGGGGAGGGCACTGAAGCTTTCTTT.

The gene calls are TRBV19 and TRBJ1-6, with D possibly being TRBD1 (6 bases). The CDR3 is 13 residues long. V gave up 7 bases and J gave up 9 bases, with 13 bases separating them. Germline loops: CDR1 LNHDA, CDR2 SQIVND (reference sequence). Here the CDR3 DNA reads TGTGCCAGTAAACAGGGATCGGGTTCACCCCTCCACTTT. Protein: CASKQGSGSPLHF.

V usage is TRBV4-2 and J usage is TRBJ1-2; maybe TRBD1 (5 bases). CDR1 and CDR2 (germline): LGHNA, YNFKEQ. V lost 3 bases and J 1 base, leaving 9 bases between the germline ends. CDR3 length: 14 residues. Written as DNA, the CDR3 is TGTGCCAGCAGCCAGGGGGAAATTAACTATGGCTACACCTTC. This codes for CASSQGEINYGYTF.

The chain has TRBV14 and TRBJ2-5; possible D gene TRBD2, 5 bases. Between the trimmed V and J ends, which lost 3 bases and 5 bases, there was a span of 10 bases. The V gene's germline CDR1 is SGHDN and CDR2 FVKESK. This CDR3 spans 13 amino acids. CDR3: CASSQRAWETQYF. The CDR3 coding sequence is TGTGCCAGCAGCCAGAGGGCTTGGGAGACCCAGTACTTC.

Of note for this clone: Additional DNA sequences in this sample encode the identical CDR3. In nucleotides, the CDR3 is TGCAGTGCTGGCGTTGAGCAGTTCTTC. Translated: CSAGVEQFF. The chain carries TRBV20-1 and TRBJ2-1; D gene ambiguous. The CDR3 extends over 9 amino acids. Trimming shortened V by 5 bases and J by 9 bases, and 5 bases separated the two germline ends. Germline V gene sequence: CDR1 DFQATT, CDR2 SNEGSKA (reference sequence).

The sample holds a few counts of this clone. The chain combines TRBV19 with TRBJ2-3; TRBD2 is a possible D gene (5 bases). Trimming cost V 5 bases and J 6 bases, with 24 bases left between them. CDR3 length: 17 amino acids. Germline-derived CDR1 and CDR2 are LNHDA and SQIVND (reference sequence). The CDR3: CASSGIEGLLMGDTQYF. The DNA of the CDR3 is TGTGCCAGTAGTGGTATAGAAGGACTTCTTATGGGTGATACGCAGTATTTT.

The gene calls are TRBV9 and TRBJ1-2, with TRBD1 matching over 9 bases. CDR1 and CDR2 from the germline V gene are SGDLS and YYNGEE. This CDR3 region has 15 residues. Trimming took 5 bases from V and 8 from J; bases not matched to a gene: 13. This CDR3 is CASRGPGQGLEGYTF. CDR3 nucleotide sequence: TGTGCCAGCAGGGGTCCGGGACAGGGCCTGGAAGGCTACACCTTC.

This clone turned up a few times. The rearrangement joins TRBV6-5 to TRBJ2-2, with 7 nucleotides matching TRBD1. V gave up 2 bases and J gave up 6 bases; unmatched junction bases: 3. CDR3 length: 14 amino acids. Looked up from germline, CDR1 is MNHEY and CDR2 is SVGAGI. The CDR3 sequence is CASSYDGQAGELFF. DNA for the CDR3: TGTGCCAGCAGTTACGACGGACAGGCCGGGGAGCTGTTTTTT.

The gene calls are TRBV10-3 and TRBJ1-2; no clear D gene. This CDR3 comprises 12 residues. Trimming removed 2 bases at V and 2 bases at J, with 3 bases between. CDR1 is ENHRY, CDR2 SYGVKD, per germline. The CDR3 loop is CAISEGNYGYTF. In nucleotides, the CDR3 is TGTGCCATCAGTGAGGGCAACTATGGCTACACCTTC.

The chain joins TRBV29-1 to TRBJ2-7; TRBD1 agrees at 7 bases. Per the germline V gene, CDR1 is SQVTM and CDR2 is ANQGSEA. The CDR3 extends over 12 amino acids. With 2 bases clipped from V and 3 bases from J, the junction kept 1 base outside the gene matches. The CDR3 spells CSVENRGYEQYF. Here the CDR3 DNA reads TGCAGCGTTGAAAACAGGGGCTACGAGCAGTACTTC.

V gene TRBV11-2 combines with J gene TRBJ1-2; D is unclear. The germline V gene has CDR1 SGHAT and CDR2 FQNNGV. Trimming removed 1 base at V and 6 bases at J, with 6 bases between. The CDR3 sequence is 12 residues long. The DNA for the CDR3 is TGTGCCAGCAGCTTAGGTCAGAATGGCTACACCTTC. This codes for CASSLGQNGYTF.

The chain carries TRBV15 and TRBJ1-2, with D possibly matching TRBD1 (6 bases). The CDR3 is 14 amino acids. Germline lookup yields CDR1 LNHNV and CDR2 YYDKDF (reference sequence). V was cut by 3 bases and J by 8 bases, with 16 bases left in between. CDR3 coding DNA: TGTGCCACCAGCAGTCCGAACAGGGCGGCCGGCTACACCTTC. It is translated as CATSSPNRAAGYTF. The full variable domain, completed using reference TRBV15 and TRBJ1-2, is DAMVIQNPRYQVTQFGKPVTLSCSQTLNHNVMYWYQQKSSQAPKLLFHYYDKDFNNEADTPDNFQSRRPNTSFCFLDIRSPGLGDTAMYLCATSSPNRAAGYTFGSGTRLTVV.

This chain joins TRBV6-5 and TRBJ1-5; D ambiguous. CDR1 is MNHEY and CDR2 is SVGAGI in the germline V gene. CDR3 size: 15 residues. V was cut by 4 bases and J by 0 bases, with 10 bases left in between. CDR3 amino acids: CASSFSYYSNQPQHF. CDR3 coding DNA: TGTGCCAGCAGTTTCAGCTATTATAGCAATCAGCCCCAGCATTTT.

This chain joins TRBV6-1 and TRBJ1-1, with D maybe TRBD1 (5 bases). Between the trimmed V and J ends, which lost 3 bases and 1 base, there was a span of 9 bases. This CDR3 contains 14 residues. Germline CDR1 reads MNHNS; CDR2 reads SASEGT. The CDR3 protein is CASSEGGWNTEAFF. CDR3 bases: TGTGCCAGCAGTGAGGGGGGGTGGAACACTGAAGCTTTCTTT.

This chain connects TRBV14 to TRBJ1-1, with D unclear. The CDR3 runs 16 residues. The germline V gene encodes CDR1 SGHDN and CDR2 FVKESK. V was clipped by 0 bases and J by 0 bases, with 11 bases between them. The CDR3 loop is CASSQDNGNLNTEAFF. The CDR3 DNA reads TGTGCCAGCAGCCAAGATAACGGAAACCTGAACACTGAAGCTTTCTTT.

The chain recombines TRBV29-1 with TRBJ1-1, with a possible D match to TRBD1 (5 bases). V lost 2 bases, J lost 0 bases, and 7 bases lay in between. The V gene's germline CDR1 is SQVTM and CDR2 ANQGSEA. The CDR3 totals 13 residues. CDR3 sequence reads: CSVERQLNTEAFF. The CDR3 DNA sequence: TGCAGCGTTGAAAGACAGTTGAACACTGAAGCTTTCTTT.

This clone was detected once. V and J are TRBV14 and TRBJ1-6; D unresolved. CDR1 and CDR2 (germline): SGHDN, FVKESK. This CDR3 contains 14 residues. V lost 3 bases to trimming and J lost 9 bases, with 12 bases between them. The CDR3 region is CASSQEIGFSPLHF. As DNA, the CDR3 is TGTGCCAGCAGCCAGGAGATAGGGTTTTCACCCCTCCACTTT.

This chain joins TRBV7-9 and TRBJ1-1; 7 bases are a match to TRBD1. Germline V CDR1 and CDR2: SEHNR, FQNEAQ (reference sequence). The CDR3 loop spans 14 amino acids. After removal of 3 bases from V and 4 bases from J, the junction contained 5 bases not matched to a gene. This CDR3 reads CASSLTGSGTEAFF. CDR3 sequence (DNA): TGTGCCAGCAGCTTGACAGGGAGTGGCACTGAAGCTTTCTTT.